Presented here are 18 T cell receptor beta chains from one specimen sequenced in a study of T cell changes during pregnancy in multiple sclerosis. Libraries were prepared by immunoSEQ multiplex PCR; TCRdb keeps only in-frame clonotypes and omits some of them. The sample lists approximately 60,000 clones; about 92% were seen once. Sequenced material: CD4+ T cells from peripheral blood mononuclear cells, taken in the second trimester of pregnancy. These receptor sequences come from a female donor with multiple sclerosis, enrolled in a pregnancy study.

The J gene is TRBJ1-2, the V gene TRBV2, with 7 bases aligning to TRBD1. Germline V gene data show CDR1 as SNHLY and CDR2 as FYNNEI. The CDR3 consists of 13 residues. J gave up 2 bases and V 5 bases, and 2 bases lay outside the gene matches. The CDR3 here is CASSPQGNYGYTF. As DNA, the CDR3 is TGTGCCAGCAGTCCACAGGGGAACTATGGCTACACCTTC. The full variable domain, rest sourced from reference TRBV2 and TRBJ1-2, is EPEVTQTPSHQVTQMGQEVILRCVPISNHLYFYWYRQILGQKVEFLVSFYNNEISEKSEIFDDQFSVERPDGSNFTLKIRSTKLEDSAMYFCASSPQGNYGYTFGSGTRLTVV.

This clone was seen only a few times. The CDR3 DNA reads TGTGCCAGCAGTACTCGGGACAGATATTCACCCCTCCACTTT. Protein: CASSTRDRYSPLHF. This chain uses TRBV27 with TRBJ1-6; 7 positions match TRBD1. V gave up 5 bases and J gave up 8 bases; unmatched junction bases: 6. The V gene's germline CDR1 is MNHEY and CDR2 SMNVEV (reference sequence). The CDR3 is made up of 14 amino acids.

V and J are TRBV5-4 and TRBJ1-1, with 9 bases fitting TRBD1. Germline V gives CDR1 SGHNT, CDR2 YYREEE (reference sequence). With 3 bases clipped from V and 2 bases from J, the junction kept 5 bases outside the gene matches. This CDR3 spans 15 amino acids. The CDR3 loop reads CASSSLQGANTEAFF. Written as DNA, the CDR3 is TGTGCCAGCAGCTCGTTACAGGGGGCTAACACTGAAGCTTTCTTT.

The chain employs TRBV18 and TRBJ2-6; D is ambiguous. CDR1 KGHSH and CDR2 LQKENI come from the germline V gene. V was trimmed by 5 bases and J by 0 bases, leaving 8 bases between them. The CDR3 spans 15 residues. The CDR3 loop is CASSIGDSGANVLTF. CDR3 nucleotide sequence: TGTGCCAGCTCAATAGGAGACTCTGGGGCCAACGTCCTGACTTTC.

Here the CDR3 DNA reads TGCGCCAGCAGCCCAGCAGGGGACAACAATGAGCAGTTCTTC. Protein: CASSPAGDNNEQFF. This chain links TRBV5-1 with TRBJ2-1, with D perhaps matching TRBD1 (6 bases). V dropped 4 bases and J dropped 5 bases, with 13 bases sitting between them. Per germline, CDR1 SGHRS and CDR2 YFSETQ. The CDR3 extends over 14 amino acids. Complete variable domain (other parts from reference TRBV5-1 and TRBJ2-1): KAGVTQTPRYLIKTRGQQVTLSCSPISGHRSVSWYQQTPGQGLQFLFEYFSETQRNKGNFPGRFSGRQFSNSRSEMNVSTLELGDSALYLCASSPAGDNNEQFFGPGTRLTVL.

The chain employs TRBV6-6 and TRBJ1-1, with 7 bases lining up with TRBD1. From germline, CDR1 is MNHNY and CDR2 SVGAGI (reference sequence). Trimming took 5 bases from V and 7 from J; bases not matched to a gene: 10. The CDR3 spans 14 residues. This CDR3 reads CASSTTDRASEAFF. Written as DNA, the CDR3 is TGTGCCAGCAGTACTACCGACAGGGCAAGTGAAGCTTTCTTT.

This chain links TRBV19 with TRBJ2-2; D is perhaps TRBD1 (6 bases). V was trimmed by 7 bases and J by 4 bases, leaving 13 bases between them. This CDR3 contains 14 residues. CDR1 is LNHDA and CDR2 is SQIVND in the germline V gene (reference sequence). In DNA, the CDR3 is TGTGCCAGTACCACAACAGGGAGCACCGGGGAGCTGTTTTTT. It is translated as CASTTTGSTGELFF.

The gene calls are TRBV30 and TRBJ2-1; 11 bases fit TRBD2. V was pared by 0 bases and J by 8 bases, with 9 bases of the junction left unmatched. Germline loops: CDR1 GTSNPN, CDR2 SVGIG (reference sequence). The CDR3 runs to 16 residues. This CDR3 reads CAWSVLGLAAFDEQFF. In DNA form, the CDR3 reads TGTGCCTGGAGTGTACTGGGACTAGCGGCCTTCGATGAGCAGTTCTTC.

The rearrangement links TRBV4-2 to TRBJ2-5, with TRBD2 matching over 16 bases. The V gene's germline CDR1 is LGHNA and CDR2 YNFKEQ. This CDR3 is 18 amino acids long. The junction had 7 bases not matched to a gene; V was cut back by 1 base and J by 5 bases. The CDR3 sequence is CASSQALGGLAGGETQYF. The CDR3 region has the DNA TGTGCCAGCAGCCAAGCCCTAGGGGGACTAGCGGGGGGGGAGACCCAGTACTTC.

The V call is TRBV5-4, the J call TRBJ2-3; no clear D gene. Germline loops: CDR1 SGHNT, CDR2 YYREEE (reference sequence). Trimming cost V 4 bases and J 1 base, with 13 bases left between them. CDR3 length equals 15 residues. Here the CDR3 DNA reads TGTGCCAGCAGCCCGACTCGCTTAGGCACAGATACGCAGTATTTT. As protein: CASSPTRLGTDTQYF. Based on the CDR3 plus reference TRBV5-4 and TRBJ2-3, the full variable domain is ETGVTQSPTHLIKTRGQQVTLRCSSQSGHNTVSWYQQALGQGPQFIFQYYREEENGRGNFPPRFSGLQFPNYSSELNVNALELDDSALYLCASSPTRLGTDTQYFGPGTRLTVL.

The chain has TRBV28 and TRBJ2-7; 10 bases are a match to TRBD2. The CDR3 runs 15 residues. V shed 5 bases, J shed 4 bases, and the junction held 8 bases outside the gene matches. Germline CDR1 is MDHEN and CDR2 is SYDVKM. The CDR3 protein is CASSQGGLASYEQYF. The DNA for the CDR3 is TGTGCCAGCAGTCAAGGGGGACTAGCGTCGTACGAGCAGTACTTC.

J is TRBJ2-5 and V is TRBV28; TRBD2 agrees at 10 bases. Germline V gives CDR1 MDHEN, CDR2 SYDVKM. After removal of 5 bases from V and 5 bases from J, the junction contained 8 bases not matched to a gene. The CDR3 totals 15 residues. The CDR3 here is CASSQDGTSEETQYF. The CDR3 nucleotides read TGTGCCAGCAGTCAGGACGGGACTAGCGAGGAGACCCAGTACTTC.

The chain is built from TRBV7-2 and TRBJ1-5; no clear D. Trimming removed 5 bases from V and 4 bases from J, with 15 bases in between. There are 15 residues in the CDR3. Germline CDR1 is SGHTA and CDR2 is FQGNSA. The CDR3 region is CASSLWTGINQPQHF. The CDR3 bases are TGTGCCAGCAGCCTCTGGACGGGGATTAATCAGCCCCAGCATTTT.

CDR3: CASSLSGAGANVLTF. In nucleotides, the CDR3 is TGTGCCAGCAGCTTATCAGGGGCTGGGGCCAACGTCCTGACTTTC. The chain joins TRBV7-9 to TRBJ2-6, with TRBD1 as a possible D gene (6 bases). Germline CDR1 reads SEHNR; CDR2 reads FQNEAQ (reference sequence). The V and J ends lost 2 bases and 2 bases respectively, with 7 bases between them. This CDR3 region has 15 residues.

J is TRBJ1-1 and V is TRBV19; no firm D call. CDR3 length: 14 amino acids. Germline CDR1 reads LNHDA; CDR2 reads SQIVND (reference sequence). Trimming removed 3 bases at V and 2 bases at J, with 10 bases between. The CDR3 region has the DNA TGTGCCAGTAGTATCAGTTCAGGCAACACTGAAGCTTTCTTT. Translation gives CASSISSGNTEAFF.

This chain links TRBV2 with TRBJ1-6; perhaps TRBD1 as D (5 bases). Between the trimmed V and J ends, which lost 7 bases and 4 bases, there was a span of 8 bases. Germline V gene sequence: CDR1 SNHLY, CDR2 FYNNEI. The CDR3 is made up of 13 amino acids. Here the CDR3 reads CASKGLYNSPLHF. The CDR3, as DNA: TGTGCCAGCAAGGGACTGTATAATTCACCCCTCCACTTT.

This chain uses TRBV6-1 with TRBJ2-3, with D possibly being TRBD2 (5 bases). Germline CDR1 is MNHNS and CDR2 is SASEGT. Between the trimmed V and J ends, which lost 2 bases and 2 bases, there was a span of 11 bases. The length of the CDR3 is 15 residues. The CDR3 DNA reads TGTGCCAGCAGTGAAAGTTTAGCGTACACAGATACGCAGTATTTT. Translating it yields CASSESLAYTDTQYF.

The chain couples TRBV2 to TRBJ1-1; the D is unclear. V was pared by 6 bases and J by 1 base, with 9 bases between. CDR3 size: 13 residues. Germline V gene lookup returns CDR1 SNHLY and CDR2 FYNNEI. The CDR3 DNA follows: TGTGCCAGCAGGGAGACGGAGAACACTGAAGCTTTCTTT. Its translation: CASRETENTEAFF.